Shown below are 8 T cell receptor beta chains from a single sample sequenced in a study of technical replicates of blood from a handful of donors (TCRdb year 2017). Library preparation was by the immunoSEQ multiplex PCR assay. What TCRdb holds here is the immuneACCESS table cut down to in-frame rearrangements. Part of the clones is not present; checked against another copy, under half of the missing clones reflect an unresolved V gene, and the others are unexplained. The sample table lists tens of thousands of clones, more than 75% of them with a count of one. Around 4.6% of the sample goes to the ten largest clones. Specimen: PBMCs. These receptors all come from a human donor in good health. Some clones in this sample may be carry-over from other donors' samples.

DNA for the CDR3: TGTGCCAGCAGTATAAGACAGGGGGAAACTGAAGCTTTCTTT. Protein product: CASSIRQGETEAFF. V usage is TRBV6-5 and J usage is TRBJ1-1, with 9 bases that match TRBD1. Per the germline V gene, CDR1 is MNHEY and CDR2 is SVGAGI. This CDR3 has 14 residues. V dropped 5 bases and J dropped 5; count of bases not matched to a gene: 6.

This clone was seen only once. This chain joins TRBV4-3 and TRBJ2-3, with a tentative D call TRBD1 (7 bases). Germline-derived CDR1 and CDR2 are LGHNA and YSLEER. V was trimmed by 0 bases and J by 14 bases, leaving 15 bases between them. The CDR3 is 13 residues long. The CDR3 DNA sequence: TGCGCCAGCAGCCAAGAGGAGGGGGCCCCCCGGTATTTT. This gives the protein CASSQEEGAPRYF.

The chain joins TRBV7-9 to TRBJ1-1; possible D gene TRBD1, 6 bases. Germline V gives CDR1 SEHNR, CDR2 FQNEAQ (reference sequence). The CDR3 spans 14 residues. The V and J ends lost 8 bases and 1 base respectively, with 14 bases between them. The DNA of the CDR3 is TGTGCCAGCGACAGGCCCTGGGGGAACACTGAAGCTTTCTTT. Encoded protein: CASDRPWGNTEAFF. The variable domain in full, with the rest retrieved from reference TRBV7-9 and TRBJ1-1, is DTGVSQNPRHKITKRGQNVTFRCDPISEHNRLYWYRQTLGQGPEFLTYFQNEAQLEKSRLLSDRFSAERPKGSFSTLEIQRTEQGDSAMYLCASDRPWGNTEAFFGQGTRLTVV.

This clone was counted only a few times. CDR3 sequence: CAWGHGGSYNEQFF. The CDR3 DNA is TGTGCCTGGGGGCACGGGGGCTCCTACAATGAGCAGTTCTTC. This sequence joins TRBV30 and TRBJ2-1; a possible D gene is TRBD2 (6 bases). The CDR3 is made up of 14 amino acids. Germline values: CDR1 GTSNPN, CDR2 SVGIG (reference sequence). V was pared by 5 bases and J by 0 bases, with 11 bases between.

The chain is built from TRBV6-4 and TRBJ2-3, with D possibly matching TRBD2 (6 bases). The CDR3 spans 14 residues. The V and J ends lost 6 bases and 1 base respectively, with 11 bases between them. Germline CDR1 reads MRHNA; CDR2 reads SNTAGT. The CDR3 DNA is TGTGCCAGCAGGGCTTGGGAGGGCACAGATACGCAGTATTTT. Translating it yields CASRAWEGTDTQYF.

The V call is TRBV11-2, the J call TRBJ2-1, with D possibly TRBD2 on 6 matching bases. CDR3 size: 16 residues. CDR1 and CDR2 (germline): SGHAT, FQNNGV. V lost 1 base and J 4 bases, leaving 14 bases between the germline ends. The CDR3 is CASSLGPGLLYNEQFF. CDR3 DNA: TGTGCCAGCAGCTTAGGCCCGGGACTCCTTTACAATGAGCAGTTCTTC.

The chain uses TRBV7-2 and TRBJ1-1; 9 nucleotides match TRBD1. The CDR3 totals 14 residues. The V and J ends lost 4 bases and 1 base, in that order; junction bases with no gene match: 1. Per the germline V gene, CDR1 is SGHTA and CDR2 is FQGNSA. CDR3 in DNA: TGTGCCAGCAGCTGGGGACAGGGGAACACTGAAGCTTTCTTT. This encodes CASSWGQGNTEAFF.

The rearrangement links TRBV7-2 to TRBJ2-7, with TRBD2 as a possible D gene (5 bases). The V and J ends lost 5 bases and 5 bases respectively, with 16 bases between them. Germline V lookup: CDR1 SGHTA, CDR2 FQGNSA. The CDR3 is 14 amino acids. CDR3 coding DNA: TGTGCCAGCAGCGACGACTCGGGAAAACACGAGCAGTACTTC. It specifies CASSDDSGKHEQYF.